This T cell receptor beta chain derives from a study of T-cell memory formation after mild COVID-19. Study details: TCR clusters were mostly donor specific. The study, taken as a whole, reports: Memory cells collected pre-infection included some clones that later responded, suggesting cross-reactive memory joined. Day 37-peaking second-wave clones had unconfirmed SARS-CoV-2 specificity.

TCRdb reprocessed the 5' RACE reads via MiXCR and lists one record per CDR3 protein. The sample shows some 350,000 distinct CDR3 sequences, 15% to 20% of them seen only once. There are many counts of this clonotype. What it binds is unknown. This CDR3 region has 13 residues. The ends were cut back, 3 bases at V and 4 bases at J, with 10 bases in the middle. The germline V gene has CDR1 DFQATT and CDR2 SNEGSKA (reference sequence). The sequenced material came from PBMCs or a T cell subset sorted from them (not recorded which). V gene TRBV20-1 combines with J gene TRBJ2-1; D is undetermined. The sequence was obtained from a man aged 18 to 29 who had mild COVID-19 (a few samples of this study predate the infection). Cell type and time point are not known. The CDR3 loop is CSASPGQYNEQFF. In nucleotides, the CDR3 is TGCAGTGCTAGCCCCGGGCAGTACAATGAGCAGTTCTTC.